The clone carrying this TCR beta chain was counted a few times. Antigen: not known. In TCRdb, the reads were re-called with MiXCR into one record per CDR3 protein. The sample carries roughly 310,000 distinct CDR3 sequences, 25% to 30% recorded once. The sample originates from a study of T cell repertoires in cytomegalovirus infection. Study-wide context: Alongside well-studied HLA-B-restricted CMV epitopes, recently identified HLA-C-restricted CMV epitopes were also used. Carrying CMV and the relevant HLA type showed in public TCR beta signatures. General observations from the study: Predominance within the ex vivo response was attributable to HLA-C-restricted CMV-specific TCR beta clonotypes. Cumulative frequency (of public TCR beta family members) identified carriers of CMV plus the relevant HLA.

CDR3 size: 14 residues. Trimming cost V 2 bases and J 4 bases, with 10 bases left between them. CDR1 is MNHNS and CDR2 is SASEGT in the germline V gene. This TCR derives from a human donor in good health (CMV status not recorded). Some clones in this sample may be carry-over from other donors' samples. The rearrangement joins TRBV6-1 to TRBJ2-3; D is unresolved. Sample: cultured PBMCs, taken from culture after CMV antigen stimulation. CDR3 region: CASSEIRVPDTQYF. CDR3 DNA sequence: TGTGCCAGCAGTGAAATACGGGTCCCAGATACGCAGTATTTT.